This TCR beta chain was profiled in a study of blood T cell repertoires in COVID-19. Produced via immunoSEQ multiplex PCR; TCRdb's table is partial and in-frame only. The sample lists 250,000 to 300,000 clones; about 83% were seen once. V lost 3 bases, J lost 2 bases, and 5 bases stayed unmatched. The CDR3 contains 15 residues. Per the germline V gene, CDR1 is MNHEY and CDR2 is SMNVEV (reference sequence). This sequence was found in a man older than 75 with acute or convalescent COVID-19. J is TRBJ2-3 and V is TRBV27, with 7 bases that match TRBD2. Sequenced input: peripheral blood. The CDR3 DNA reads TGTGCCAGCAGTTTCTCGGGACTACTCACAGATACGCAGTATTTT. Protein sequence: CASSFSGLLTDTQYF.